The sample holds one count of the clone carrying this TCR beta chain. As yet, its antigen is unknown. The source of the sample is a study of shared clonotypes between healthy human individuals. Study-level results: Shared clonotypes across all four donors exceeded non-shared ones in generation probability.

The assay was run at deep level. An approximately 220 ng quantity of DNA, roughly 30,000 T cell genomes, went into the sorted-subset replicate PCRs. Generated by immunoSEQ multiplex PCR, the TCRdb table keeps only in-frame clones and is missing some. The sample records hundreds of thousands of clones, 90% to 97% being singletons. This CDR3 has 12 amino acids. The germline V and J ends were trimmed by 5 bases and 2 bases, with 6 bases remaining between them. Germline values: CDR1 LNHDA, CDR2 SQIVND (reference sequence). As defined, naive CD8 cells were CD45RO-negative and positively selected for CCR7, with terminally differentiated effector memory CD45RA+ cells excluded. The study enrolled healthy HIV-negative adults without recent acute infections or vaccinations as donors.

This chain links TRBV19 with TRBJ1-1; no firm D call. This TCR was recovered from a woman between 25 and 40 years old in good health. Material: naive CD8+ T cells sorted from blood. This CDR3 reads CASSPGNTEAFF. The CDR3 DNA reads TGTGCCAGTAGTCCGGGAAACACTGAAGCTTTCTTT.